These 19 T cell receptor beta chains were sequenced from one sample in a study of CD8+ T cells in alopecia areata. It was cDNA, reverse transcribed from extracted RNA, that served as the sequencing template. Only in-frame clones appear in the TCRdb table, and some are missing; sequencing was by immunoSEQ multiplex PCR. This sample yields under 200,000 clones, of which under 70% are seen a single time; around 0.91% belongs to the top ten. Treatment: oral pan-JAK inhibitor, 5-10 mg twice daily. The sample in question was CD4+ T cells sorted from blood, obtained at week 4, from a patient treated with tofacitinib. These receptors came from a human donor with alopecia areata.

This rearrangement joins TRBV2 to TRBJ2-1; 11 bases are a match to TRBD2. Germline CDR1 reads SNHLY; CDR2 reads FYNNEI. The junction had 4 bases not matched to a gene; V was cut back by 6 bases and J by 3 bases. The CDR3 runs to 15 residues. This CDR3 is CASRTGTSGYNEQFF. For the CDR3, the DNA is TGTGCCAGCAGGACCGGGACTAGCGGCTACAATGAGCAGTTCTTC.

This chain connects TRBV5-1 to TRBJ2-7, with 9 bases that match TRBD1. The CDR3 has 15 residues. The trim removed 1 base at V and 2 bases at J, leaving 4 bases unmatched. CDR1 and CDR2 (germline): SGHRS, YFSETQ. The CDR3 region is CASSLLGQGTYEQYF. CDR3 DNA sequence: TGCGCCAGCAGCTTGTTGGGACAGGGAACCTACGAGCAGTACTTC.

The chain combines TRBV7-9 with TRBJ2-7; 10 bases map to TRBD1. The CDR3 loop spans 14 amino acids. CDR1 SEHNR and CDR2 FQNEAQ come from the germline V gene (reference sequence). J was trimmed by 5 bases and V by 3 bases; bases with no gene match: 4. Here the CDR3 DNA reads TGTGCCAGCAGCTTGGGGACAGGGGTCCACGAGCAGTACTTC. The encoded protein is CASSLGTGVHEQYF.

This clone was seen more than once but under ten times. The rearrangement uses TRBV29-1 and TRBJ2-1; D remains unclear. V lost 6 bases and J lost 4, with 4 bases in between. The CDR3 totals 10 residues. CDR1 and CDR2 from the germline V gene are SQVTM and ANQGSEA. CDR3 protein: CSVLYNEQFF. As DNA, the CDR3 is TGCAGCGTCCTTTACAATGAGCAGTTCTTC.

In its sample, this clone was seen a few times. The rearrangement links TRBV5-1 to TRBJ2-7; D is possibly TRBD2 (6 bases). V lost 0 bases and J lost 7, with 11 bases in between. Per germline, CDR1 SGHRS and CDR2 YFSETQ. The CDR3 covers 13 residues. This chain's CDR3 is CASSLVRGREQYF. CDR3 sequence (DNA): TGCGCCAGCAGCTTGGTGCGTGGGAGGGAGCAGTACTTC.

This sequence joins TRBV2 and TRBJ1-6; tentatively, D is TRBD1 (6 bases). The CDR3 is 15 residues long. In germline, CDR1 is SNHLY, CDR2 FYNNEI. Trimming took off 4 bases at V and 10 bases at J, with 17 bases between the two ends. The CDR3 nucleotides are TGTGCCAGCAGTGTTATGCCCAGGGGAGGCTCACCCCTCCACTTT. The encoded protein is CASSVMPRGGSPLHF. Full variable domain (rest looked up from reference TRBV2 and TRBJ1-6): EPEVTQTPSHQVTQMGQEVILRCVPISNHLYFYWYRQILGQKVEFLVSFYNNEISEKSEIFDDQFSVERPDGSNFTLKIRSTKLEDSAMYFCASSVMPRGGSPLHFGNGTRLTVT.

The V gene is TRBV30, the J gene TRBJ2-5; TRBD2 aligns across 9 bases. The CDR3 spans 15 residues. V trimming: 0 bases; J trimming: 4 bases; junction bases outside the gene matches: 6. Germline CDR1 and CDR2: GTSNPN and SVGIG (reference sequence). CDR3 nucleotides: TGTGCCTGGAGTGTATCTAGCGGGGTAGGAGAGACCCAGTACTTC. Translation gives CAWSVSSGVGETQYF.

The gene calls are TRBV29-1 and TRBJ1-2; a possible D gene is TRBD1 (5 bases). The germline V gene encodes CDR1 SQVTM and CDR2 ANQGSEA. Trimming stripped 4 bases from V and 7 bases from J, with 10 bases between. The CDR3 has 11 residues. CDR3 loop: CSVVGESGYTF. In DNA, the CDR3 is TGCAGCGTTGTGGGGGAATCTGGCTACACCTTC.

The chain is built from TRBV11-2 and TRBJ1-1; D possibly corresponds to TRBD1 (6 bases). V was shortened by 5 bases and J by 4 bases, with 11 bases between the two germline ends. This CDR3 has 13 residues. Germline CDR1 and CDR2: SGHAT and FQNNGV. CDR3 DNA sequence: TGTGCCAGCAGCCTACAGGGCGTCACTGAAGCTTTCTTT. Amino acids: CASSLQGVTEAFF.

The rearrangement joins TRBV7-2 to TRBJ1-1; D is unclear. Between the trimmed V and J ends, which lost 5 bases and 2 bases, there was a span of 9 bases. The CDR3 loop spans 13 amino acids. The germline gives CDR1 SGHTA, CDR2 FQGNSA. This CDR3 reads CASSLTLNTEAFF. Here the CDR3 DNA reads TGTGCCAGCAGCCTAACACTAAACACTGAAGCTTTCTTT. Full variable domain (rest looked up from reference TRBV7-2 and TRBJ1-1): GAGVSQSPSNKVTEKGKDVELRCDPISGHTALYWYRQSLGQGLEFLIYFQGNSAPDKSGLPSDRFSAERTGGSVSTLTIQRTQQEDSAVYLCASSLTLNTEAFFGQGTRLTVV.

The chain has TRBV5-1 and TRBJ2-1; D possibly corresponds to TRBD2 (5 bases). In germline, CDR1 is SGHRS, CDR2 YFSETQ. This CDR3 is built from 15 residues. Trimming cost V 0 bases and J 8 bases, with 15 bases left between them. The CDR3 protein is CASSLGASLGHEQFF. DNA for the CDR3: TGCGCCAGCAGCTTGGGGGCTAGCCTTGGCCATGAGCAGTTCTTC.

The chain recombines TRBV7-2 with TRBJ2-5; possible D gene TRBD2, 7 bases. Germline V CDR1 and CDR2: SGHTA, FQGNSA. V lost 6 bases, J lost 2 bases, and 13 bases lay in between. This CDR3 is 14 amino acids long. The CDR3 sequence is CASRRGGAQETQYF. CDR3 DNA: TGTGCCAGCAGGAGGGGGGGTGCACAAGAGACCCAGTACTTC.

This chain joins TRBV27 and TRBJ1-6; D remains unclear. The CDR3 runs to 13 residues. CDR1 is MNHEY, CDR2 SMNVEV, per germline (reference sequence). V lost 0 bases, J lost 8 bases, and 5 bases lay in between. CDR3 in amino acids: CASSLSGYSPLHF. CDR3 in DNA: TGTGCCAGCAGTTTATCAGGGTATTCACCCCTCCACTTT.

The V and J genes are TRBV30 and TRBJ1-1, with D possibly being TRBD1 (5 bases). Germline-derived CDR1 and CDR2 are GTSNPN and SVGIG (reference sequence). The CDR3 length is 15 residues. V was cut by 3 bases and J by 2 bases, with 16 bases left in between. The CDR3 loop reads CAWSPGGGRNTEAFF. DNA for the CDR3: TGTGCCTGGAGCCCGGGGGGGGGACGCAACACTGAAGCTTTCTTT. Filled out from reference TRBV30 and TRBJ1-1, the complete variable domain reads SQTIHQWPATLVQPVGSPLSLECTVEGTSNPNLYWYRQAAGRGLQLLFYSVGIGQISSEVPQNLSASRPQDRQFILSSKKLLLSDSGFYLCAWSPGGGRNTEAFFGQGTRLTVV.

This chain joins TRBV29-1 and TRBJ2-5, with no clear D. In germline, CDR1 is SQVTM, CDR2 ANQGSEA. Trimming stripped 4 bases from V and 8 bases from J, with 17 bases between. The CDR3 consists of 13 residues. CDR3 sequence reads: CSVGQENLDTQYF. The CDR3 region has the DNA TGCAGCGTTGGTCAGGAGAATCTAGATACCCAGTACTTC.

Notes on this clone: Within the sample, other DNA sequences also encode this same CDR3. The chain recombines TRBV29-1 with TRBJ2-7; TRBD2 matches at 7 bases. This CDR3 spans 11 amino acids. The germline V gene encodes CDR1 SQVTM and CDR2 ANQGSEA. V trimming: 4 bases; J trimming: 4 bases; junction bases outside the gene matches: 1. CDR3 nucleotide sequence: TGCAGCGTTGGGACTAGTTACGAGCAGTACTTC. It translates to CSVGTSYEQYF.

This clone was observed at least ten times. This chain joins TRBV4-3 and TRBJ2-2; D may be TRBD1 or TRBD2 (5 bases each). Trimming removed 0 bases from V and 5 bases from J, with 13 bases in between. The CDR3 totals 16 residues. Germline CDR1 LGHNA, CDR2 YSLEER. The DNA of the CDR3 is TGCGCCAGCAGCCAAGACCAGGGCTCGGGGACCGGGGAGCTGTTTTTT. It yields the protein CASSQDQGSGTGELFF.

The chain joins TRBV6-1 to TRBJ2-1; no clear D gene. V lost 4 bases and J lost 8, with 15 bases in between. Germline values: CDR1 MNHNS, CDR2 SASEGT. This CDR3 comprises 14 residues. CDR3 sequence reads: CASSGRANSHEQFF. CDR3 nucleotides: TGTGCCAGCAGTGGACGGGCAAATTCCCATGAGCAGTTCTTC.

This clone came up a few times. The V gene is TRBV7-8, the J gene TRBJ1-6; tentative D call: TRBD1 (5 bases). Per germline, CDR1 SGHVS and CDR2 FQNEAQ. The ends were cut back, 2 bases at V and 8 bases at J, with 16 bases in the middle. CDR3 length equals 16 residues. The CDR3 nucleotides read TGTGCCAGCAGCTTATACGCAGGGAGAACCGATTCACCCCTCCACTTT. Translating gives CASSLYAGRTDSPLHF.